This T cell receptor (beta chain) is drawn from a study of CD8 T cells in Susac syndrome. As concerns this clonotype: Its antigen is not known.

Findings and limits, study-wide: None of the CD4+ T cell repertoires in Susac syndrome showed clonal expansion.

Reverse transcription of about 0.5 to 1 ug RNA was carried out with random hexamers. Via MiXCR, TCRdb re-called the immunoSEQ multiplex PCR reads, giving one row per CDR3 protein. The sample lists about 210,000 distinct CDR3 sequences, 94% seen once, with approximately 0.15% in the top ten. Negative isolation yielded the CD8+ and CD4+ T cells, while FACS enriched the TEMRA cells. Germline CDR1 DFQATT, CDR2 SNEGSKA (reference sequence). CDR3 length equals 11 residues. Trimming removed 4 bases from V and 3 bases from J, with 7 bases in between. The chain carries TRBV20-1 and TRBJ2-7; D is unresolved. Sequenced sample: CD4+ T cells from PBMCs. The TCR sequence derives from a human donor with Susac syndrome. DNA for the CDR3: TGCAGTGCTACGACTGTCTACGAGCAGTACTTC. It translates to CSATTVYEQYF.